The T cell receptor (beta chain) under discussion was sequenced for a study of post-analysis software for immune sequencing data. Overall study results and limits: A few TRBV segments (TRBV5-6, TRBV5-1 and TRBV20-1 among them) occurred more frequently in patients than in controls.

This clonotype showed up just a few times. The antigen is unknown. Each TCR beta cDNA library carried unique molecular identifiers. TCRdb re-derived calls from the PCR reads in MiXCR, one entry per CDR3 protein. This sample has fewer than 850,000 distinct CDR3 sequences, with around 27% found just once. Germline loops: CDR1 SNHLY, CDR2 FYNNEI. There are 14 residues in the CDR3. The germline V and J ends were trimmed by 7 bases and 1 base, with 11 bases remaining between them. The TCR originated in a girl between 5 and 17 years old with multiple sclerosis. The V gene is TRBV2, the J gene TRBJ1-5, with TRBD1 as a possible D gene (6 bases). Sequences were obtained from blood. This CDR3 reads CASTGGMSNQPQHF. The CDR3 nucleotides are TGTGCCAGCACCGGGGGCATGAGCAATCAGCCCCAGCATTTT.